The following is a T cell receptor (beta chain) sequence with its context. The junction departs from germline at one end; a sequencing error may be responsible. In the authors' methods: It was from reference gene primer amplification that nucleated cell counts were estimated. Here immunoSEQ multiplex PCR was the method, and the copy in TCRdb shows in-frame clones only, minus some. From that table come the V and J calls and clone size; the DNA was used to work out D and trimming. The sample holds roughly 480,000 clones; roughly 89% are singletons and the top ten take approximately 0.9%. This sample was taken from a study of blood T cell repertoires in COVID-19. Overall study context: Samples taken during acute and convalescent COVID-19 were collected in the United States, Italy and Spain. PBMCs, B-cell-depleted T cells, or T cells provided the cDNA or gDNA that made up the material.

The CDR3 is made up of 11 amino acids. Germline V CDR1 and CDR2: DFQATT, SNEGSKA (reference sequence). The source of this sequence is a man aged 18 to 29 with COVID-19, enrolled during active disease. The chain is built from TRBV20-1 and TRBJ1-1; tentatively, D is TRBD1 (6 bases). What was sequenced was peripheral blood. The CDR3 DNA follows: TGCAGTGCCAGAGTCAGGGGAGAAGCTTTCTTT. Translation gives CSARVRGEAFF.